This T cell receptor (beta chain) came from a study of T cells expressing NK-cell markers. Germline loops: CDR1 LGHNA, CDR2 YSLEER. This CDR3 contains 19 residues. For TCR beta, cDNA was produced by 5'RACE template switching with UMIs. With the 5' RACE reads reprocessed, TCRdb shows one record per CDR3 protein and no DNA. The repertoire shows roughly 280,000 distinct CDR3 sequences; the top ten hold about 0.4%. The specimen was blood T cells: a sorted CD56 or NKG2C T cell subset, CD4+ or CD8+ T cells, or bulk PBMC T cells (not recorded which). The sequence came from a young man in good health. The V and J genes are TRBV4-3 and TRBJ2-2; absent DNA, TCRdb's TRBD1 call cannot be checked. The CDR3 here is CASSRNPGAPGLSTGELFF.